This T cell receptor (beta chain) was obtained from a study of blood T cell repertoires in COVID-19. Across the study: The analysed material was cDNA or gDNA that came from T cells, B-cell-depleted T cells, or PBMCs.

The repertoire was sequenced with immunoSEQ multiplex PCR; TCRdb's copy has only in-frame clones and lacks some. There are 250,000 to 300,000 clones in the sample; around 83% occur only once, and about 3.6% lies in the top ten. V dropped 1 base and J dropped 9; count of bases not matched to a gene: 2. The germline V gene encodes CDR1 SGDLS and CDR2 YYNGEE. This CDR3 is built from 13 residues. V and J are TRBV9 and TRBJ2-1; 9 nucleotides agree with TRBD1. The material sequenced was peripheral blood. This sequence was found in a man aged 18 to 30 with active or convalescent COVID-19. As DNA, the CDR3 is TGTGCCAGCAGCGTAACAGGGGGCGGTGAGCAGTTCTTC. Protein: CASSVTGGGEQFF. Full variable domain (outside the CDR3, taken from reference TRBV9 and TRBJ2-1): DSGVTQTPKHLITATGQRVTLRCSPRSGDLSVYWYQQSLDQGLQFLIQYYNGEERAKGNILERFSAQQFPDLHSELNLSSLELGDSALYFCASSVTGGGEQFFGPGTRLTVL.